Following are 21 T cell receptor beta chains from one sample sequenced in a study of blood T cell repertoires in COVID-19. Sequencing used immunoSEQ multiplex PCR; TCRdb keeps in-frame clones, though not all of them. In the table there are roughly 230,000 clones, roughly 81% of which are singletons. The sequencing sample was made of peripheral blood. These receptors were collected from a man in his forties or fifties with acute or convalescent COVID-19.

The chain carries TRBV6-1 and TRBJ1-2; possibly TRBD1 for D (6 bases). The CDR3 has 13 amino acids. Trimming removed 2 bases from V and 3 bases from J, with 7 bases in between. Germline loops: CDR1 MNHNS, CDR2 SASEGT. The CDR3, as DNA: TGTGCCAGCAGTGAATGGACAGACTATGGCTACACCTTC. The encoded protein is CASSEWTDYGYTF.

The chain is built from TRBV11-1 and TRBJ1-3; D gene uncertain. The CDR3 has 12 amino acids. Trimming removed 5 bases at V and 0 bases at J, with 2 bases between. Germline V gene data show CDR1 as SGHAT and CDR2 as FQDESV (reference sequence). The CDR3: CASSHSGNTIYF. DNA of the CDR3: TGTGCCAGCAGCCACTCTGGAAACACCATATATTTT.

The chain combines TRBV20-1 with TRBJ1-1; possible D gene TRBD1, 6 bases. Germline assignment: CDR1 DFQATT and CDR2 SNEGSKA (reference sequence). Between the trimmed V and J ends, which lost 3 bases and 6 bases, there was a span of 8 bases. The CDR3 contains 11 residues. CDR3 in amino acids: CSASWGPEAFF. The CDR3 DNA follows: TGCAGTGCTAGTTGGGGGCCTGAAGCTTTCTTT.

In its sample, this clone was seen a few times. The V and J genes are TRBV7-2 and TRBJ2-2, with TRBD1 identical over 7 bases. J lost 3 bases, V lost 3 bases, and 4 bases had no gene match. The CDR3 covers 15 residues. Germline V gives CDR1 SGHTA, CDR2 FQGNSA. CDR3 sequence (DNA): TGTGCCAGCAGCTTCCCGGGACAGCACACCGGGGAGCTGTTTTTT. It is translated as CASSFPGQHTGELFF.

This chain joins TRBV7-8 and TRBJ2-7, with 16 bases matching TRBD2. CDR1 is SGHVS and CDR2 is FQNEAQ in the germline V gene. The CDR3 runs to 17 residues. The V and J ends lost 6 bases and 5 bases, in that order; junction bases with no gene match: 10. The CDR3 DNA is TGTGCCAGCAGGGAAGGGACTAGCGGGGGGGCCATCCACGAGCAGTACTTC. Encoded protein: CASREGTSGGAIHEQYF.

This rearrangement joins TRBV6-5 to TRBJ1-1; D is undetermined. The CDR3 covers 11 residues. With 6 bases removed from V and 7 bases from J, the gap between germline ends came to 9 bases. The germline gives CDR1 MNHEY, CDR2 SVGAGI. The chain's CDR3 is CASRSSVEAFF. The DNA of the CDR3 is TGTGCCAGCAGATCGAGCGTTGAAGCTTTCTTT.

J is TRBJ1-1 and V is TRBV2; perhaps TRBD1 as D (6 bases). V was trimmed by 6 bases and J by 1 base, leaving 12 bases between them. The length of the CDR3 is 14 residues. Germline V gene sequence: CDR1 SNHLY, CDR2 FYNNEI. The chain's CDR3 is CASREQGSNTEAFF. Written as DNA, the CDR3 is TGTGCCAGCAGGGAACAGGGATCGAACACTGAAGCTTTCTTT.

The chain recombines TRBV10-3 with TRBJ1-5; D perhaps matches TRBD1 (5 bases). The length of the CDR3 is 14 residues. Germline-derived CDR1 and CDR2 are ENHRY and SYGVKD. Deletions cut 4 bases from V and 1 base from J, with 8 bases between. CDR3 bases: TGTGCCATCAGTGGGGGGGAAAGCAATCAGCCCCAGCATTTT. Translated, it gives CAISGGESNQPQHF.

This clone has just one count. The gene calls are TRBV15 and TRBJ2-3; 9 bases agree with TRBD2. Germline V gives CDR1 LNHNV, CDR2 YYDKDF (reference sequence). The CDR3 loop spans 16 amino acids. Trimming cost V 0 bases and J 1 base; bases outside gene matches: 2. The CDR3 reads CATSREKRGGTDTQYF. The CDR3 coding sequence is TGTGCCACCAGCAGAGAAAAGCGGGGGGGCACAGATACGCAGTATTTT.

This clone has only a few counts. The CDR3: CASSPRGWTNGYTF. The CDR3 coding sequence is TGTGCCAGCAGCCCTCGGGGGTGGACCAATGGCTACACCTTC. This chain connects TRBV9 to TRBJ1-2; tentatively, D is TRBD1 (5 bases). Germline V gene data show CDR1 as SGDLS and CDR2 as YYNGEE. CDR3 length equals 14 residues. Trimming removed 4 bases from V and 6 bases from J, with 16 bases in between.

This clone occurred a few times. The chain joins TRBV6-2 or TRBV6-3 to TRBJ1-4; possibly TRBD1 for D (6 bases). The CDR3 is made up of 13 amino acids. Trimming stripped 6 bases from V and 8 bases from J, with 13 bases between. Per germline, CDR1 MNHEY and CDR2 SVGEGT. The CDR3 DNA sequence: TGTGCCAGCAGCCCCAGGGGAGTGGAAAAACTGTTTTTT. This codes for CASSPRGVEKLFF.

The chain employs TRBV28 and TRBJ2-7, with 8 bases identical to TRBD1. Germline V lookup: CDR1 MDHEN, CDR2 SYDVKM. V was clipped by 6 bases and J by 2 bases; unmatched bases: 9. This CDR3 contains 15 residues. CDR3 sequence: CASSFRDRKTYEQYF. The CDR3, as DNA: TGTGCCAGCAGCTTCCGGGACAGGAAGACCTACGAGCAGTACTTC.

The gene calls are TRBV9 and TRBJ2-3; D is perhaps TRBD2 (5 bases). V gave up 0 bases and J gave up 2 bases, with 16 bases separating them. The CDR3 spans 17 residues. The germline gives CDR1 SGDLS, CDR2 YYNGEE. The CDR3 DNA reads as TGTGCCAGCAGCGTAGGGGAACCTGGGAGCACCACAGATACGCAGTATTTT. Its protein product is CASSVGEPGSTTDTQYF.

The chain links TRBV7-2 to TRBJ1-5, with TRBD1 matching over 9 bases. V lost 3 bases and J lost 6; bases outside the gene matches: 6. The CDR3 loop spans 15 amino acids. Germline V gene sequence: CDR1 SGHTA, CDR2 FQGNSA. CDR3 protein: CASSFRQGVGQPQHF. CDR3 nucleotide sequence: TGTGCCAGCAGCTTTAGACAGGGGGTGGGTCAGCCCCAGCATTTT.

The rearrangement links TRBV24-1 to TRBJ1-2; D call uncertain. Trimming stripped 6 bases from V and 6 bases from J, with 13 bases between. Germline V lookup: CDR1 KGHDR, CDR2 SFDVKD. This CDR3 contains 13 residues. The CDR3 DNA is TGTGCCACCAGTCCCGGCGGGAATCATGGCTACACCTTC. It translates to CATSPGGNHGYTF.

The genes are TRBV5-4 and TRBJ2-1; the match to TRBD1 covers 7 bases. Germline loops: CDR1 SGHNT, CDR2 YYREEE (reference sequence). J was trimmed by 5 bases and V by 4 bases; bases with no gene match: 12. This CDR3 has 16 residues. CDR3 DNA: TGTGCCAGCAGCCCGGCCCATCAGACAGGGCACAATGAGCAGTTCTTC. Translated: CASSPAHQTGHNEQFF.

CDR3: CASSLAGAGNQPQHF. In nucleotides, the CDR3 is TGTGCCAGCAGCTTGGCAGGGGCGGGCAATCAGCCCCAGCATTTT. This chain joins TRBV5-6 and TRBJ1-5; D is possibly TRBD1 (6 bases). V shed 0 bases and J shed 2 bases, with 9 bases lying between them. CDR3 length: 15 amino acids. The V gene's germline CDR1 is SGHDT and CDR2 YYEEEE.

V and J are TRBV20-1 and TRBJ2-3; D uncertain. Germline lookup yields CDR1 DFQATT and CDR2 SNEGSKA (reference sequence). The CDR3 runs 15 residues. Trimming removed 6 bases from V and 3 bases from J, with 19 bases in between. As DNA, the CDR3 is TGCAGTGCAAGTAAGTGGGCGCCCCGGACAGATACGCAGTATTTT. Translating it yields CSASKWAPRTDTQYF.

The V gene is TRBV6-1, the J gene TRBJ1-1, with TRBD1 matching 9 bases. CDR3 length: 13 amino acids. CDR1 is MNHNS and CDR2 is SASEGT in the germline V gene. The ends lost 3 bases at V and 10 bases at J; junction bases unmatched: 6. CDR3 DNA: TGTGCCAGCAGTGACACCTTGACAGGGGGAGCTTTCTTT. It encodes CASSDTLTGGAFF.

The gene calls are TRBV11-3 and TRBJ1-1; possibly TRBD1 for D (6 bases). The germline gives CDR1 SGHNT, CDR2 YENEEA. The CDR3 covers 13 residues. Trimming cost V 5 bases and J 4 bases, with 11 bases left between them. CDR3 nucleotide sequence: TGTGCCAGCAGCGAGGACAGCTCCACTGAAGCTTTCTTT. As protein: CASSEDSSTEAFF.

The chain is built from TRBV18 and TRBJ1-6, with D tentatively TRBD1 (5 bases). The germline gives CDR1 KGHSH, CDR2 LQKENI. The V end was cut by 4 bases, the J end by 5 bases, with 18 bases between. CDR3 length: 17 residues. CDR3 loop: CASSLLRSWGDNSPLHF. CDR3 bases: TGTGCCAGCTCACTCCTTAGGAGCTGGGGGGATAATTCACCCCTCCACTTT. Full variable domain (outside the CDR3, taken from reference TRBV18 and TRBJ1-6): NAGVMQNPRHLVRRRGQEARLRCSPMKGHSHVYWYRQLPEEGLKFMVYLQKENIIDESGMPKERFSAEFPKEGPSILRIQQVVRGDSAAYFCASSLLRSWGDNSPLHFGNGTRLTVT.